These 6 T cell receptor beta chains were all obtained from the same sample, sequenced in a study of PD-1 blockade in classical Hodgkin lymphoma. Exposure to brentuximab vedotin varied, and each patient had relapsed following autologous stem cell transplantation. Only in-frame clones appear in the TCRdb table, and some are missing; sequencing was by immunoSEQ multiplex PCR. The data contain more than 85,000 clones, 92% of them singletons. The specimen comprised peripheral blood mononuclear cells (PBMCs), sampled before the second cycle of nivolumab. These receptors were taken from a human donor with classical Hodgkin lymphoma.

V gene TRBV7-9 combines with J gene TRBJ2-1; D gene ambiguous. V shed 1 base and J shed 5 bases, with 12 bases lying between them. CDR3 length: 15 residues. Looked up from germline, CDR1 is SEHNR and CDR2 is FQNEAQ (reference sequence). The DNA of the CDR3 is TGTGCCAGCAGCTTAGGGTCAGTAGCTAACAATGAGCAGTTCTTC. Amino acids: CASSLGSVANNEQFF.

This chain uses TRBV5-5 with TRBJ2-2; D unclear. The V gene lost 0 bases and the J gene lost 0 bases, with 9 bases spanning the gap. Germline-derived CDR1 and CDR2 are SGHKS and YYEKEE (reference sequence). CDR3 length equals 16 residues. CDR3 bases: TGTGCCAGCAGCTTGGCTCCGGGTCCGAACACCGGGGAGCTGTTTTTT. Its protein product is CASSLAPGPNTGELFF.

The V and J genes are TRBV18 and TRBJ1-2, with 9 bases aligning to TRBD1. This CDR3 comprises 14 residues. The V gene's germline CDR1 is KGHSH and CDR2 LQKENI. V shed 3 bases and J 5 bases; nucleotides not matched to a gene: 4. CDR3 loop: CASSPRDRVYGYTF. The CDR3 DNA reads as TGTGCCAGCTCACCCCGGGACAGGGTGTATGGCTACACCTTC. The full variable domain, in which reference TRBV18 and TRBJ1-2 provide the parts outside the CDR3, is NAGVMQNPRHLVRRRGQEARLRCSPMKGHSHVYWYRQLPEEGLKFMVYLQKENIIDESGMPKERFSAEFPKEGPSILRIQQVVRGDSAAYFCASSPRDRVYGYTFGSGTRLTVV.

The chain joins TRBV2 to TRBJ2-6; D ambiguous. V was cut by 4 bases and J by 0 bases, with 4 bases left in between. Germline V gene lookup returns CDR1 SNHLY and CDR2 FYNNEI. The CDR3 spans 14 residues. CDR3 in amino acids: CASSVLSGANVLTF. The CDR3 DNA reads TGTGCCAGCAGTGTACTCTCTGGGGCCAACGTCCTGACTTTC. The full variable domain, in which reference TRBV2 and TRBJ2-6 provide the parts outside the CDR3, is EPEVTQTPSHQVTQMGQEVILRCVPISNHLYFYWYRQILGQKVEFLVSFYNNEISEKSEIFDDQFSVERPDGSNFTLKIRSTKLEDSAMYFCASSVLSGANVLTFGAGSRLTVL.

The V gene is TRBV7-9, the J gene TRBJ1-1; a possible D gene is TRBD1 (6 bases). CDR1 SEHNR and CDR2 FQNEAQ come from the germline V gene (reference sequence). The CDR3 sequence is 15 residues long. V gave up 1 base and J gave up 6 bases, with 15 bases separating them. Here the CDR3 reads CASSLEGGKWAEAFF. The CDR3 nucleotides read TGTGCCAGCAGCTTAGAGGGGGGGAAGTGGGCTGAAGCTTTCTTT.

The genes are TRBV15 and TRBJ1-2, with a weak D call TRBD1 (5 bases). Trimming stripped 0 bases from V and 8 bases from J, with 7 bases between. CDR3 length: 12 amino acids. Germline V gives CDR1 LNHNV, CDR2 YYDKDF (reference sequence). The CDR3 spells CATSREGTGYTF. CDR3 DNA: TGTGCCACCAGCAGAGAGGGGACCGGCTACACCTTC.